This T cell receptor beta chain was identified in a study of early T cells in non-severe SARS-CoV-2 infection. Turning to the study itself: Investigators sequenced bulk RNA drawn from unsorted whole blood, and chains remained unpaired.

Individual cDNA molecules were tagged with unique molecular identifiers, the study reported. TCRdb redid the calling of the 5' RACE reads with MiXCR, one entry per CDR3 protein. Among fewer than 130,000 distinct CDR3 sequences listed, roughly an eighth were seen once. There are 14 residues in the CDR3. V shed 4 bases and J 3 bases; nucleotides not matched to a gene: 4. CDR1 MNHEY and CDR2 SVGAGI come from the germline V gene. The source was whole blood, collected at baseline. The V and J genes are TRBV6-5 and TRBJ2-7; TRBD2 matches at 9 bases. This TCR was sampled from an adult who was a healthcare worker with PCR-confirmed SARS-CoV-2 infection or an uninfected control (not recorded which). The CDR3 coding sequence is TGTGCCAGCAGTTTCGGACTAGCGAACTACGAGCAGTACTTC. This codes for CASSFGLANYEQYF.